What follows are 2 T cell receptor beta chains derived from one specimen sequenced in a study of cytomegalovirus exposure and HLA in healthy donors listed by TCRdb under 2017. The library came from the immunoSEQ multiplex PCR assay. For the multiplex PCR, a mixture combining 60 forward primers for TCR Vbeta segments and 13 reverse primers for TCR Jbeta segments was used. What TCRdb holds here is the immuneACCESS table cut down to in-frame rearrangements. Part of the clones is not present; checked against another copy, under half of the missing clones reflect an unresolved V gene, and the others are unexplained. The table held for this sample gives 45,000 to 60,000 clones. 6% to 7% of the sample goes to the ten largest clones. Sequencing used PBMCs. The receptors originated from a middle-aged woman in good health and CMV-seronegative.

The chain recombines TRBV18 with TRBJ1-5; D is uncertain. V lost 6 bases and J lost 7, with 28 bases in between. This CDR3 contains 18 residues. Germline-derived CDR1 and CDR2 are KGHSH and LQKENI. The CDR3 loop is CASSHRGCNTGGSQPQHF. The CDR3 region has the DNA TGTGCCAGCTCCCACCGGGGATGCAACACTGGCGGAAGCCAGCCCCAGCATTTT.

The rearrangement joins TRBV5-4 to TRBJ1-1; D unclear. This CDR3 region has 13 residues. CDR1 and CDR2 (germline): SGHNT, YYREEE (reference sequence). The germline V and J ends were trimmed by 2 bases and 1 base, with 6 bases remaining between them. The CDR3 loop reads CASSLEGNTEAFF. The DNA of the CDR3 is TGTGCCAGCAGCTTAGAGGGGAACACTGAAGCTTTCTTT.